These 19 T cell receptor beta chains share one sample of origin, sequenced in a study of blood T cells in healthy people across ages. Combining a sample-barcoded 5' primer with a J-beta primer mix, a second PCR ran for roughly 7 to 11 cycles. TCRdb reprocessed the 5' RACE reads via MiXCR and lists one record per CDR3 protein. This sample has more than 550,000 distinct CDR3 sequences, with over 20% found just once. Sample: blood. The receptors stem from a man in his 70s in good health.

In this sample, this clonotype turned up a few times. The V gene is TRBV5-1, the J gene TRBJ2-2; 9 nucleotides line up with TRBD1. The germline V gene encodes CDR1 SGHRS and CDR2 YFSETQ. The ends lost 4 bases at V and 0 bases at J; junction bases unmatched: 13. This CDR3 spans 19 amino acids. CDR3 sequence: CASSQLGQGLFANTGELFF. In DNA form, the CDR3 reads TGCGCCAGCAGCCAACTCGGACAGGGGTTGTTCGCGAACACCGGGGAGCTGTTTTTT.

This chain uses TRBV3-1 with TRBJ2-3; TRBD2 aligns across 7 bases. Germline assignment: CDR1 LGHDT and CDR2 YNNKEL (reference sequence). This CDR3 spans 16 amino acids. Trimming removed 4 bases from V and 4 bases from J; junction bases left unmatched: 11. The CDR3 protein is CASSLSTSGGSDTQYF. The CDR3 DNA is TGTGCCAGCAGCCTTTCGACGTCGGGGGGATCAGATACGCAGTATTTT.

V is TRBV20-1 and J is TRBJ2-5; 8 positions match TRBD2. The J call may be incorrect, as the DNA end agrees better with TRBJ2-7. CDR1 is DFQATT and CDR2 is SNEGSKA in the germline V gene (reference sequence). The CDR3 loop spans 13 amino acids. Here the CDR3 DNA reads TGCAGTGCTAGATCGGGGGGGTTGTACGAGCAGTACTTC. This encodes CSARSGGLYEQYF.

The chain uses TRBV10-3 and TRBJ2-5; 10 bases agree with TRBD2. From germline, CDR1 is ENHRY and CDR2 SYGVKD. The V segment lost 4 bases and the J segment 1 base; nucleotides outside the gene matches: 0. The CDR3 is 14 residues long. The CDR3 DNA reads TGTGCCATCAGTGTAGCGGGGGGCCAAGAGACCCAGTACTTC. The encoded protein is CAISVAGGQETQYF.

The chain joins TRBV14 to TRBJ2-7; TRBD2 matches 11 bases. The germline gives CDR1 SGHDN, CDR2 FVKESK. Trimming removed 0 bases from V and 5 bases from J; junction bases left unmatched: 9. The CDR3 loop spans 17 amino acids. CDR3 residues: CASSQDHVAGGPNEQYF. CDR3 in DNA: TGTGCCAGCAGCCAAGATCACGTAGCGGGAGGGCCTAACGAGCAGTACTTC.

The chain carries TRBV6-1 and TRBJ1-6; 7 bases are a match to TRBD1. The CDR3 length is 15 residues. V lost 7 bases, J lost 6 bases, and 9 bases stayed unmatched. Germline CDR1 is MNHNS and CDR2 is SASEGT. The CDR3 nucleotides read TGTGCCAGCACCTTGACAGGGTATGGTAATTCACCCCTCCACTTT. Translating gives CASTLTGYGNSPLHF.

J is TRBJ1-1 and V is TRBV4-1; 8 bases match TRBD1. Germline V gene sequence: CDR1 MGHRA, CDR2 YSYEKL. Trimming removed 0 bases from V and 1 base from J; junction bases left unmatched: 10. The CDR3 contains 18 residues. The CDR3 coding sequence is TGCGCCAGCAGCCAAGATCAGGGGGCCACTTCCCGGAACACTGAAGCTTTCTTT. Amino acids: CASSQDQGATSRNTEAFF.

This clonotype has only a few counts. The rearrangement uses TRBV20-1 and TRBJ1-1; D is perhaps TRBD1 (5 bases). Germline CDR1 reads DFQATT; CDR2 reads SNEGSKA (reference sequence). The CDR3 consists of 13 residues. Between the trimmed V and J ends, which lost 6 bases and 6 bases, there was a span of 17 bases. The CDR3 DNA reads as TGCAGTGCCCCCCCGGGCCCGGGGGCTGAAGCTTTCTTT. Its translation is CSAPPGPGAEAFF.

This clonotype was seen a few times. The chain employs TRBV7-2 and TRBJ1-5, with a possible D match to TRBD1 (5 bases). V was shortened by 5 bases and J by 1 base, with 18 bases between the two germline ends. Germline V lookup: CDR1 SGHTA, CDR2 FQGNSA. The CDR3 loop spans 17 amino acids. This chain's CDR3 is CASSILMDNLSNQPQHF. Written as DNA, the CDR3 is TGTGCCAGCAGCATCCTGATGGACAATCTCAGCAATCAGCCCCAGCATTTT.

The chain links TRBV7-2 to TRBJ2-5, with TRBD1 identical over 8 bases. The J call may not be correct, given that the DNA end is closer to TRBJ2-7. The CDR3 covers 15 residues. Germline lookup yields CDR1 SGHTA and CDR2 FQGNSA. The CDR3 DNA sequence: TGTGCCAGCAGCTTCTCCTACAGGGGGTCATACGAGCAGTACTTC. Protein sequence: CASSFSYRGSYEQYF.

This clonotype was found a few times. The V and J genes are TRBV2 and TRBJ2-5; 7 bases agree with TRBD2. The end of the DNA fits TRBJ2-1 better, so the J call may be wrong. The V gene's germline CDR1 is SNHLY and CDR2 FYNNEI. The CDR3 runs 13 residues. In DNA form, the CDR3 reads TGTGCCAGCAACCGACTAGCAGTCTATGAGCAGTTCTTC. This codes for CASNRLAVYEQFF.

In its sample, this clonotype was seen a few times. CDR3 sequence (DNA): TGTGCCAGCAGTGACGAAGGACAGGGACTCCCCGAGCAGTACTTC. Residues: CASSDEGQGLPEQYF. The gene calls are TRBV25-1 and TRBJ2-1, with TRBD1 matching 8 bases. The J call may be mistaken, given a closer DNA end match to TRBJ2-7. The CDR3 totals 15 residues. Germline V gives CDR1 MGHDK, CDR2 SYGVNS.

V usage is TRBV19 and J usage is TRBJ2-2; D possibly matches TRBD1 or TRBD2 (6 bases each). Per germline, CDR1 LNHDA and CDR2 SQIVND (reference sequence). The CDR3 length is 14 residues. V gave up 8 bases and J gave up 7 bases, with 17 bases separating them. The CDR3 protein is CASAPRGAGGELFF. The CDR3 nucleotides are TGTGCCAGTGCCCCTAGGGGGGCGGGCGGGGAGCTGTTTTTT.

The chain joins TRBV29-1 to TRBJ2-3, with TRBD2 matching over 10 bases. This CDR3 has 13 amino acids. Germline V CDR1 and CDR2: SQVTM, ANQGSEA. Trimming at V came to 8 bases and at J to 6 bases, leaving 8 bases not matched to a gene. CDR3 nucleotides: TGCAGCTCCCCGGGACTAGCGTTTGATACGCAGTATTTT. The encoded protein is CSSPGLAFDTQYF.

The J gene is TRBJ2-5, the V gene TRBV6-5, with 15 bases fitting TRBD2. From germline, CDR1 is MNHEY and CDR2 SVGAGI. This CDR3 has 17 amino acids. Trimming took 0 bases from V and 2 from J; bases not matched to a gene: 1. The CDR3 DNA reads TGTGCCAGCAGTTACTCGGGGACTAGCGGGGGGCAAGAGACCCAGTACTTC. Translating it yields CASSYSGTSGGQETQYF.

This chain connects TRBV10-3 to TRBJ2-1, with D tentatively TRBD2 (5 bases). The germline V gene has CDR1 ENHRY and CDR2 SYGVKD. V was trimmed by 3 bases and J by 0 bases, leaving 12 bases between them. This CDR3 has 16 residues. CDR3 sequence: CAISDTAANSYNEQFF. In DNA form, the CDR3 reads TGTGCCATCAGTGATACAGCGGCTAACTCCTACAATGAGCAGTTCTTC.

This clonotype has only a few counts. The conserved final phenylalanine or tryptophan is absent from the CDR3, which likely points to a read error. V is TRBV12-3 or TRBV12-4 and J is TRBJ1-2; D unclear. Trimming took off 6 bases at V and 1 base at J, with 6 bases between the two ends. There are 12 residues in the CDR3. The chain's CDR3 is CASSRNNYGYTL. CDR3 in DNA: TGTGCCAGCAGCCGAAATAACTATGGCTACACCCTC.

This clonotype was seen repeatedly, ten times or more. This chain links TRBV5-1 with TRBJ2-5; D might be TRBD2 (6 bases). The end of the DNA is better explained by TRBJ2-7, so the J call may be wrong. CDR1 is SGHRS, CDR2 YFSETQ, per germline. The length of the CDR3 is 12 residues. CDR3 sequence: CASSPGVYEQYF. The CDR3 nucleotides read TGCGCCAGCAGCCCGGGGGTATACGAGCAGTACTTC.

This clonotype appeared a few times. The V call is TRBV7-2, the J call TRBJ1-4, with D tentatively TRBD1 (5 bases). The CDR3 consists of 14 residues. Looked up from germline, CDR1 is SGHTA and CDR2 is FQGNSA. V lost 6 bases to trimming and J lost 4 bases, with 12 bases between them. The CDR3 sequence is CASSRQIGNEKLFF. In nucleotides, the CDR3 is TGTGCCAGCAGTCGACAGATCGGTAATGAAAAACTGTTTTTT.